The 31 T cell receptor beta chains listed next were all sequenced from one sample in a study of T cell responses to AZD1222 COVID-19 vaccine. Assay used: immunoSEQ multiplex PCR; TCRdb lists only in-frame clones, some missing. Seen here are tens of thousands of clones, roughly 89% observed once, and the top ten hold over 2%. This specimen was peripheral blood, taken on day 0 of AZD1222 vaccination. The receptors derive from an adult in good health.

The chain combines TRBV25-1 with TRBJ2-5; D is unresolved. V lost 4 bases to trimming and J lost 2 bases, with 5 bases between them. Germline assignment: CDR1 MGHDK and CDR2 SYGVNS. This CDR3 has 12 amino acids. For the CDR3, the DNA is TGTGCCAGCAGTGGTTTTCAAGAGACCCAGTACTTC. It encodes CASSGFQETQYF.

The V and J genes are TRBV7-2 and TRBJ2-7; D is unclear. Trimming left V 1 base short and J 0 bases short, with 16 bases between. From germline, CDR1 is SGHTA and CDR2 FQGNSA. The CDR3 length is 17 residues. CDR3 in amino acids: CASSLVSPAGFSYEQYF. As DNA, the CDR3 is TGTGCCAGCAGCTTAGTATCCCCGGCAGGCTTCTCCTACGAGCAGTACTTC.

V usage is TRBV6-1 and J usage is TRBJ2-7; D possibly corresponds to TRBD2 (7 bases). Trimming cost V 0 bases and J 3 bases, with 15 bases left between them. CDR1 and CDR2 from the germline V gene are MNHNS and SASEGT. The CDR3 length is 16 residues. CDR3 loop: CASSEAFRGGLYEQYF. CDR3 sequence (DNA): TGTGCCAGCAGTGAAGCTTTTAGGGGGGGTCTCTACGAGCAGTACTTC.

This clone was counted only a few times. The CDR3 is CSASHSYGYTF. The CDR3 DNA sequence: TGCAGTGCTAGTCACAGCTATGGCTACACCTTC. The chain recombines TRBV20-1 with TRBJ1-2; D is uncertain. V dropped 3 bases and J dropped 4 bases, with 6 bases sitting between them. CDR1 is DFQATT, CDR2 SNEGSKA, per germline (reference sequence). The CDR3 length is 11 residues.

V is TRBV11-2 and J is TRBJ1-2; D not certain. Per germline, CDR1 SGHAT and CDR2 FQNNGV. The length of the CDR3 is 13 residues. V lost 2 bases and J lost 7, with 11 bases in between. The CDR3 reads CASSLFPYFGYTF. The DNA for the CDR3 is TGTGCCAGCAGCTTATTCCCCTACTTTGGCTACACCTTC.

The CDR3 DNA follows: TGTGCCAGCACCCGACTAGCGGGGGGGAATGAGCAGTTCTTC. Amino acids: CASTRLAGGNEQFF. This chain joins TRBV6-5 and TRBJ2-1, with 14 bases aligning to TRBD2. The CDR3 has 14 amino acids. Germline CDR1 is MNHEY and CDR2 is SVGAGI. After removal of 7 bases from V and 7 bases from J, the junction contained 3 bases not matched to a gene.

The chain is built from TRBV11-2 and TRBJ2-7, with D possibly matching TRBD1 (5 bases). Trimming left V 1 base short and J 0 bases short, with 7 bases between. The germline CDR1 and CDR2 sequences are SGHAT and FQNNGV. CDR3 length equals 14 residues. CDR3 coding DNA: TGTGCCAGCAGCTTAGTAACAGGCTCCTACGAGCAGTACTTC. Translating gives CASSLVTGSYEQYF.

The chain has TRBV6-5 and TRBJ2-7; 7 nucleotides match TRBD2. V trimming: 7 bases; J trimming: 3 bases; junction bases outside the gene matches: 9. This CDR3 contains 14 residues. Germline CDR1 is MNHEY and CDR2 is SVGAGI. The CDR3 here is CASTPIGGFYEQYF. CDR3 bases: TGTGCCAGCACCCCCATCGGGGGGTTCTACGAGCAGTACTTC.

This clone appeared once. The V call is TRBV7-6, the J call TRBJ1-1, with D maybe TRBD1 (5 bases). The V gene lost 5 bases and the J gene lost 3 bases, with 13 bases spanning the gap. CDR3 size: 14 residues. CDR1 is SGHVS, CDR2 FNYEAQ, per germline. This chain's CDR3 is CASSPKAGYTEAFF. CDR3 bases: TGTGCCAGCAGCCCGAAAGCAGGGTACACTGAAGCTTTCTTT.

The chain combines TRBV3-1 (or the pseudogene TRBV3-2) with TRBJ1-4; 8 bases match TRBD1. The CDR3 contains 18 residues. Germline trimming cut 4 bases from V and 3 bases from J; bases unmatched to any gene: 13. Per germline, CDR1 LGHDT and CDR2 YNNKEL (reference sequence). The CDR3 bases are TGTGCCAGCAGCCCACCTAGACAGGGGCGTCTAGCTAATGAAAAACTGTTTTTT. This codes for CASSPPRQGRLANEKLFF.

This clone has a handful of counts. The chain links TRBV7-9 to TRBJ2-1; no reliable D call. V lost 3 bases and J lost 6, with 3 bases in between. CDR1 and CDR2 (germline): SEHNR, FQNEAQ (reference sequence). The CDR3 extends over 11 amino acids. The CDR3 spells CASSLGNEQFF. In DNA form, the CDR3 reads TGTGCCAGCAGCTTGGGCAATGAGCAGTTCTTC.

This clone was counted a few times. This chain connects TRBV18 to TRBJ2-1; D remains ambiguous. Trimming shortened V by 1 base and J by 8 bases, and 9 bases separated the two germline ends. Germline CDR1 reads KGHSH; CDR2 reads LQKENI. The CDR3 consists of 13 residues. The CDR3 bases are TGTGCCAGCTCACCACGATCCGGTGATGAGCAGTTCTTC. As protein: CASSPRSGDEQFF.

The J gene is TRBJ2-7, the V gene TRBV19, with 9 positions matching TRBD2. Unmatched junction bases numbered 8, after V lost 5 bases and J lost 0 bases. The CDR3 runs 16 residues. Per germline, CDR1 LNHDA and CDR2 SQIVND (reference sequence). CDR3 nucleotides: TGTGCCAGTAGTCGACCCCTGACTAGCGGCTCCTACGAGCAGTACTTC. This gives the protein CASSRPLTSGSYEQYF. Variable domain in full (rest from reference TRBV19 and TRBJ2-7): DGGITQSPKYLFRKEGQNVTLSCEQNLNHDAMYWYRQDPGQGLRLIYYSQIVNDFQKGDIAEGYSVSREKKESFPLTVTSAQKNPTAFYLCASSRPLTSGSYEQYFGPGTRLTVT.

The rearrangement links TRBV2 to TRBJ2-7; TRBD2 matches 9 bases. This CDR3 contains 15 residues. The ends lost 4 bases at V and 4 bases at J; junction bases unmatched: 8. Germline CDR1 and CDR2: SNHLY and FYNNEI. In nucleotides, the CDR3 is TGTGCCAGCAGTGTTGATAGCGGGAGAGGGTACGAGCAGTACTTC. Encoded protein: CASSVDSGRGYEQYF.

The chain combines TRBV15 with TRBJ1-1; D is undetermined. V lost 7 bases to trimming and J lost 1 base, with 13 bases between them. The CDR3 consists of 14 residues. CDR1 and CDR2 (germline): LNHNV, YYDKDF (reference sequence). The CDR3 bases are TGTGCCACCACCACTGGACCCCCGAACACTGAAGCTTTCTTT. This translates into CATTTGPPNTEAFF.

The chain joins TRBV12-2 to TRBJ2-1. TRBV12-2 is recorded as a pseudogene. The CDR3 covers 18 residues. This CDR3 reads CASRFTQGGGSSYNEQFF. CDR3 in DNA: TGTGCAAGTCGCTTCACGCAGGGGGGGGGATCCTCCTACAATGAGCAGTTCTTC.

J is TRBJ1-2 and V is TRBV27; TRBD1 might be the D (5 bases). V was trimmed by 4 bases and J by 3 bases, leaving 15 bases between them. Germline lookup yields CDR1 MNHEY and CDR2 SMNVEV (reference sequence). CDR3 size: 15 residues. DNA of the CDR3: TGTGCCAGCAGTTCCCTCGGGACGGAAGACTATGGCTACACCTTC. This translates into CASSSLGTEDYGYTF.

The chain joins TRBV27 to TRBJ2-7; 10 nucleotides line up with TRBD2. Germline CDR1 is MNHEY and CDR2 is SMNVEV (reference sequence). V lost 5 bases and J lost 2; bases outside the gene matches: 9. The CDR3 has 16 amino acids. The CDR3 spells CASSPSSGRITYEQYF. In nucleotides, the CDR3 is TGTGCCAGCAGTCCTAGTAGCGGGAGGATAACCTACGAGCAGTACTTC.

This sequence joins TRBV11-2 and TRBJ1-2; TRBD1 might be the D (5 bases). The CDR3 runs 14 residues. Germline CDR1 and CDR2: SGHAT and FQNNGV. V lost 5 bases and J lost 6, with 16 bases in between. The CDR3 DNA reads TGTGCCAGCAGCCAGCAGGGAATCGGCGATGGCTACACCTTC. Its translation: CASSQQGIGDGYTF.

The CDR3 region has the DNA TGTGCCAGCTCAGCTCTCGACAGGGTGAACACTGAAGCTTTCTTT. It codes for CASSALDRVNTEAFF. The chain links TRBV18 to TRBJ1-1; 7 bases map to TRBD1. V shed 5 bases, J shed 0 bases, and the junction held 6 bases outside the gene matches. The germline gives CDR1 KGHSH, CDR2 LQKENI. The CDR3 runs 15 residues.

This rearrangement joins TRBV9 to TRBJ2-3, with 11 bases lining up with TRBD2. V dropped 4 bases and J dropped 6; count of bases not matched to a gene: 10. The CDR3 runs to 16 residues. Germline CDR1 reads SGDLS; CDR2 reads YYNGEE. CDR3 protein: CASSKHSGGALDTQYF. The CDR3 DNA sequence: TGTGCCAGCAGCAAACATAGCGGGGGGGCTTTGGATACGCAGTATTTT. The full variable domain, its missing parts supplied by reference TRBV9 and TRBJ2-3, is DSGVTQTPKHLITATGQRVTLRCSPRSGDLSVYWYQQSLDQGLQFLIQYYNGEERAKGNILERFSAQQFPDLHSELNLSSLELGDSALYFCASSKHSGGALDTQYFGPGTRLTVL.

V usage is TRBV2 and J usage is TRBJ1-4; no firm D call. The CDR3 totals 15 residues. Per germline, CDR1 SNHLY and CDR2 FYNNEI. Trimming cost V 6 bases and J 5 bases, with 16 bases left between them. The DNA of the CDR3 is TGTGCCAGCAGGCCCGACCGCGCAATAAATGAAAAACTGTTTTTT. Translating gives CASRPDRAINEKLFF.

This chain connects TRBV19 to TRBJ2-1; D perhaps matches TRBD1 (6 bases). Trimming took off 4 bases at V and 14 bases at J, with 15 bases between the two ends. This CDR3 is 12 amino acids long. Germline CDR1 and CDR2: LNHDA and SQIVND (reference sequence). This chain's CDR3 is CASSTPGTSKFF. DNA of the CDR3: TGTGCCAGTAGTACCCCCGGGACATCTAAGTTCTTC.

This clone occurred a few times. V usage is TRBV6-1 and J usage is TRBJ1-5; TRBD1 is a possible D gene (5 bases). The germline V and J ends were trimmed by 5 bases and 4 bases, with 12 bases remaining between them. The germline CDR1 and CDR2 sequences are MNHNS and SASEGT. The CDR3 covers 14 residues. The CDR3: CASSLRGLNQPQHF. The CDR3 DNA sequence: TGTGCCAGCAGTCTAAGGGGCCTTAATCAGCCCCAGCATTTT.

This sequence joins TRBV2 and TRBJ1-2; D is undetermined. This CDR3 is built from 18 residues. Trimming cost V 6 bases and J 2 bases, with 25 bases left between them. CDR1 SNHLY and CDR2 FYNNEI come from the germline V gene. CDR3 nucleotide sequence: TGTGCCAGCAGACAATCACAATTCCGGATCCATCAAAACTATGGCTACACCTTC. Translation: CASRQSQFRIHQNYGYTF.

The chain uses TRBV29-1 and TRBJ2-1; TRBD2 agrees at 8 bases. With 8 bases clipped from V and 4 bases from J, the junction kept 13 bases outside the gene matches. CDR1 is SQVTM and CDR2 is ANQGSEA in the germline V gene. The CDR3 length is 15 residues. This CDR3 is CSTGAGSGRYNEQFF. CDR3 nucleotides: TGCAGCACCGGCGCAGGGAGCGGGAGATACAATGAGCAGTTCTTC.

The chain is built from TRBV2 and TRBJ1-2, with 9 bases lining up with TRBD1. This CDR3 has 15 residues. V gave up 0 bases and J gave up 5 bases; unmatched junction bases: 4. The germline V gene encodes CDR1 SNHLY and CDR2 FYNNEI. The CDR3 DNA follows: TGTGCCAGCAGTGAAGCCGGGACAGGGTTGTATGGCTACACCTTC. It is translated as CASSEAGTGLYGYTF. Using reference TRBV2 and TRBJ1-2 for the parts outside the CDR3, the full variable domain is EPEVTQTPSHQVTQMGQEVILRCVPISNHLYFYWYRQILGQKVEFLVSFYNNEISEKSEIFDDQFSVERPDGSNFTLKIRSTKLEDSAMYFCASSEAGTGLYGYTFGSGTRLTVV.

This clone appeared a single time. The V call is TRBV24-1, the J call TRBJ2-1; the D is unclear. Germline CDR1 KGHDR, CDR2 SFDVKD. Trimming left V 4 bases short and J 8 bases short, with 11 bases between. This CDR3 has 13 residues. CDR3 nucleotide sequence: TGTGCCACCAGTGAAAAGGGCCGGGATGAGCAGTTCTTC. It translates to CATSEKGRDEQFF.

This clone was recorded only once. This CDR3 is CASSQLGGNYGYTF. The CDR3 DNA is TGTGCCAGCAGCCAACTCGGCGGTAACTATGGCTACACCTTC. The gene calls are TRBV2 and TRBJ1-2; D is unresolved. V was trimmed by 6 bases and J by 1 base, leaving 12 bases between them. The CDR3 is 14 residues long. Per the germline V gene, CDR1 is SNHLY and CDR2 is FYNNEI.

V usage is TRBV19 and J usage is TRBJ1-5, with D possibly matching TRBD1 (5 bases). This CDR3 is built from 11 residues. V gave up 8 bases and J gave up 7 bases, with 9 bases separating them. Germline values: CDR1 LNHDA, CDR2 SQIVND (reference sequence). CDR3 protein: CASSGSQPQHF. The CDR3 DNA reads TGTGCCAGTTCAGGGTCACAGCCCCAGCATTTT.

The gene calls are TRBV3-1 (or the pseudogene TRBV3-2) and TRBJ1-2; tentatively, D is TRBD1 (5 bases). Germline CDR1 LGHDT, CDR2 YNNKEL (reference sequence). The CDR3 runs to 15 residues. The V and J ends lost 4 bases and 2 bases respectively, with 14 bases between them. The CDR3, as DNA: TGTGCCAGCAGCCGTCCAGGGAAAATAAACTATGGCTACACCTTC. It specifies CASSRPGKINYGYTF.